The 12 T cell receptor beta chains below were found in one sample sequenced in a study of cytomegalovirus exposure and HLA in healthy donors (dated by TCRdb to between 2016 and 2019). The protocol used for the library was the immunoSEQ multiplex PCR assay. For the multiplex PCR, a mixture combining 60 forward primers for TCR Vbeta segments and 13 reverse primers for TCR Jbeta segments was used. TCRdb mirrors the immuneACCESS table, restricted to in-frame sequences. Some clones are absent from its copies; in checked studies, under half trace to an unresolved V gene, and the reason for the others is unknown. Across this sample there are 100,000 to 150,000 clones, with roughly 74% seen only once. Of the sample, approximately 6.3% falls within the top ten clones. The material sequenced was PBMCs. Every receptor here comes from a man aged 35-49 years in good health and CMV-seropositive.

The chain employs TRBV2 and TRBJ1-5, with D perhaps TRBD1 (5 bases). CDR1 is SNHLY and CDR2 is FYNNEI in the germline V gene. V lost 5 bases and J 4 bases, leaving 12 bases between the germline ends. This CDR3 spans 14 amino acids. Here the CDR3 DNA reads TGTGCCAGCAGTCCGGACGGGGGGAATCAGCCCCAGCATTTT. Its protein product is CASSPDGGNQPQHF.

The gene calls are TRBV2 and TRBJ2-5; 10 nucleotides align to TRBD1. V gave up 7 bases and J gave up 5 bases; unmatched junction bases: 7. Germline CDR1 and CDR2: SNHLY and FYNNEI. The CDR3 runs to 14 residues. The CDR3 DNA is TGTGCCAGCACGAGACAGGGGGCTTTGGAGACCCAGTACTTC. Residues: CASTRQGALETQYF.

This clone is a singleton in its sample. The rearrangement uses TRBV5-6 and TRBJ2-7; D might be TRBD2 (6 bases). Between the trimmed V and J ends, which lost 4 bases and 7 bases, there was a span of 27 bases. The CDR3 is made up of 17 amino acids. Germline V gives CDR1 SGHDT, CDR2 YYEEEE. The CDR3 DNA reads as TGTGCCAGCAGCGGAGGGTCGGGACCCCGCGGGCTTAGAGAGCAGTACTTC. Its translation is CASSGGSGPRGLREQYF.

This clone was seen a handful of times. This sequence joins TRBV6-6 and TRBJ1-4; 7 bases line up with TRBD1. The V and J ends lost 4 bases and 16 bases, in that order; junction bases with no gene match: 9. CDR1 and CDR2 (germline): MNHNY, SVGAGI (reference sequence). The CDR3 is made up of 12 amino acids. CDR3 in amino acids: CASSSGPGQPFF. The CDR3 region has the DNA TGTGCCAGCAGTTCAGGTCCGGGACAGCCGTTTTTT.

The CDR3, as DNA: TGTGCCAGCAGAATCCTGGGGCCGTCGGCTACAGATACGCAGTATTTT. Translated: CASRILGPSATDTQYF. The rearrangement links TRBV27 to TRBJ2-3; TRBD1 might be the D (5 bases). Germline CDR1 and CDR2: MNHEY and SMNVEV (reference sequence). There are 16 residues in the CDR3. V was pared by 6 bases and J by 3 bases, with 19 bases between.

The rearrangement links TRBV5-6 to TRBJ1-1; 7 bases agree with TRBD1. This CDR3 has 15 residues. The V segment lost 1 base and the J segment 5 bases; nucleotides outside the gene matches: 8. Germline V gene lookup returns CDR1 SGHDT and CDR2 YYEEEE. CDR3 in amino acids: CASSLMAGGWTEAFF. In nucleotides, the CDR3 is TGTGCCAGCAGCTTGATGGCAGGGGGTTGGACTGAAGCTTTCTTT.

The rearrangement joins TRBV7-2 to TRBJ2-3, with D uncertain. V dropped 1 base and J dropped 6 bases, with 8 bases sitting between them. There are 13 residues in the CDR3. CDR1 is SGHTA, CDR2 FQGNSA, per germline. The CDR3 DNA follows: TGTGCCAGCAGCTTAGGCCACGCGGATACGCAGTATTTT. Protein product: CASSLGHADTQYF.

The chain combines TRBV2 with TRBJ2-7; 8 bases line up with TRBD2. V shed 2 bases, J shed 1 base, and the junction held 4 bases outside the gene matches. The CDR3 is 15 residues long. From germline, CDR1 is SNHLY and CDR2 FYNNEI. In nucleotides, the CDR3 is TGTGCCAGCAGTGAATGGGGACTAGGTTCCTACGAGCAGTACTTC. Translating gives CASSEWGLGSYEQYF.

The chain carries TRBV5-1 and TRBJ1-5, with 8 bases aligning to TRBD1. Per the germline V gene, CDR1 is SGHRS and CDR2 is YFSETQ. CDR3 size: 20 residues. Trimming at V came to 4 bases and at J to 2 bases, leaving 20 bases not matched to a gene. The CDR3 sequence is CASSVIEGVQGGSGNQPQHF. DNA of the CDR3: TGCGCCAGCAGCGTCATAGAGGGCGTACAGGGGGGGAGCGGCAATCAGCCCCAGCATTTT.

This clone has a handful of counts. This chain uses TRBV6-1 with TRBJ2-7; 12 positions agree with TRBD2. Per germline, CDR1 MNHNS and CDR2 SASEGT. The V gene end was trimmed by 6 bases and the J gene end by 1 base; junction bases not matched to a gene: 1. The CDR3 covers 14 residues. In DNA, the CDR3 is TGTGCCAGCAGCCTAGCGGGGGGGTCCTACGAGCAGTACTTC. It encodes CASSLAGGSYEQYF.

The J gene is TRBJ2-1, the V gene TRBV5-8, with 7 bases identical to TRBD2. CDR3 length equals 17 residues. V was pared by 4 bases and J by 2 bases, with 12 bases of the junction left unmatched. Looked up from germline, CDR1 is SGHTS and CDR2 is YDEGEE. Here the CDR3 DNA reads TGTGCCAGCAGCCGGATCTCGCTAGCGGCGGCCTACAATGAGCAGTTCTTC. Protein sequence: CASSRISLAAAYNEQFF.

V and J are TRBV4-1 and TRBJ2-7; the match to TRBD1 covers 7 bases. Germline-derived CDR1 and CDR2 are MGHRA and YSYEKL. With V trimmed by 0 bases and J by 4 bases, 9 bases remained unmatched. The CDR3 runs 16 residues. CDR3 DNA sequence: TGCGCCAGCAGCCAAGATCAGGGGGATATTCTATACGAGCAGTACTTC. It codes for CASSQDQGDILYEQYF.